This T cell receptor beta chain was profiled in a study of shared T cell receptors in the human thymus. This clone was observed once. Germline CDR1 SGHRS, CDR2 YFSETQ. The CDR3 runs to 15 residues. V dropped 2 bases and J dropped 7; count of bases not matched to a gene: 3. TCRdb's table, derived via immunoSEQ multiplex PCR, lists solely in-frame clones and lacks some. The table includes 650,000 to 950,000 clones, 70% to 90% detected once. This same sample was also part of a study on human thymus T cells.

Sequencing was performed on thymocytes. The clonotype comes from a girl under two years old with a congenital heart defect. This chain uses TRBV5-1 with TRBJ2-1, with 13 positions matching TRBD2. CDR3 in amino acids: CASSFGLAGVNEQFF. CDR3 in DNA: TGCGCCAGCAGCTTCGGACTAGCGGGGGTAAATGAGCAGTTCTTC.